Shown below are 19 T cell receptor beta chains from a single sample sequenced in a study of cytomegalovirus exposure and HLA in healthy donors. It was with 60 Vbeta and 13 Jbeta primers that the PCR ran. Clones were sequenced by immunoSEQ multiplex PCR, and TCRdb holds only the in-frame ones, with some missing. The sample has approximately 96,000 clones, roughly 70% seen once. Specimen: PBMCs. The receptors come from a male donor in good health and CMV-seronegative.

This chain uses TRBV19 with TRBJ2-3; D gene unclear. V gave up 3 bases and J gave up 4 bases, with 11 bases separating them. CDR3 length: 14 amino acids. Germline V gene data show CDR1 as LNHDA and CDR2 as SQIVND (reference sequence). The CDR3, as DNA: TGTGCCAGTAGTATTAAGGCAGGTGCAGATACGCAGTATTTT. Translation gives CASSIKAGADTQYF.

Only a few counts were recorded for this clone. The CDR3 is CASSPGSYGYTF. The CDR3 nucleotides read TGTGCCAGCAGTCCCGGTTCATATGGCTACACCTTC. The chain uses TRBV6-5 and TRBJ1-2; D call uncertain. This CDR3 has 12 amino acids. Per the germline V gene, CDR1 is MNHEY and CDR2 is SVGAGI. V was pared by 5 bases and J by 5 bases, with 9 bases between.

The rearrangement links TRBV5-4 to TRBJ1-4; maybe TRBD1 (5 bases). This CDR3 is 15 amino acids long. Looked up from germline, CDR1 is SGHNT and CDR2 is YYREEE (reference sequence). The V gene lost 1 base and the J gene lost 7 bases, with 14 bases spanning the gap. The CDR3 reads CASSLSGGRGEKLFF. CDR3 nucleotide sequence: TGTGCCAGCAGCTTGTCTGGAGGGAGGGGTGAAAAACTGTTTTTT.

The V and J genes are TRBV6-5 and TRBJ1-2; D is uncertain. Germline V CDR1 and CDR2: MNHEY, SVGAGI. Trimming took off 10 bases at V and 4 bases at J, with 22 bases between the two ends. The CDR3 contains 15 residues. CDR3 DNA sequence: TGTGCCACCCTGACCCGGGGTGATACCTCCTATGGCTACACCTTC. Protein product: CATLTRGDTSYGYTF.

This rearrangement joins TRBV19 to TRBJ2-7, with 11 bases fitting TRBD1. J was trimmed by 2 bases and V by 2 bases; bases with no gene match: 5. This CDR3 is built from 16 residues. Germline values: CDR1 LNHDA, CDR2 SQIVND (reference sequence). Here the CDR3 reads CASSILPGQGAYEQYF. The CDR3 DNA follows: TGTGCCAGTAGTATATTACCGGGACAGGGGGCCTACGAGCAGTACTTC.

V is TRBV9 and J is TRBJ2-5; 8 bases align to TRBD1. This CDR3 contains 15 residues. V shed 0 bases and J 4 bases; nucleotides not matched to a gene: 5. Germline assignment: CDR1 SGDLS and CDR2 YYNGEE. The DNA of the CDR3 is TGTGCCAGCAGCGTAGGACAGGGGTCGGGAGAGACCCAGTACTTC. Protein sequence: CASSVGQGSGETQYF.

This chain joins TRBV27 and TRBJ2-6, with 9 bases aligning to TRBD1. V dropped 5 bases and J dropped 1; count of bases not matched to a gene: 18. This CDR3 is built from 21 residues. Germline V gene data show CDR1 as MNHEY and CDR2 as SMNVEV (reference sequence). The CDR3 region has the DNA TGTGCCAGCAGTCCCAGATCGATTCCGGGACAGGGTTTATCTGGGGCCAACGTCCTGACTTTC. It is translated as CASSPRSIPGQGLSGANVLTF.

The chain couples TRBV28 to TRBJ1-2; 7 nucleotides align to TRBD1. Trimming at V came to 4 bases and at J to 2 bases, leaving 10 bases not matched to a gene. The CDR3 loop spans 16 amino acids. Germline CDR1 and CDR2: MDHEN and SYDVKM. The CDR3: CASSSPGQARNYGYTF. In nucleotides, the CDR3 is TGTGCCAGCAGTTCTCCCGGACAGGCACGCAACTATGGCTACACCTTC.

This clone was found a few times. The gene calls are TRBV6-6 and TRBJ2-5, with 10 nucleotides matching TRBD2. The J call may be wrong; the DNA end is better matched by TRBJ2-7. Germline V gene sequence: CDR1 MNHNY, CDR2 SVGAGI (reference sequence). This CDR3 contains 14 residues. CDR3 coding DNA: TGTGCCAGCAGGGTTCCAGCGGGAGGGTTCGAGCAGTACTTC. It encodes CASRVPAGGFEQYF.

The chain combines TRBV29-1 with TRBJ2-7, with D tentatively TRBD2 (7 bases). The CDR3 covers 13 residues. V lost 7 bases, J lost 5 bases, and 18 bases lay in between. The germline V gene encodes CDR1 SQVTM and CDR2 ANQGSEA. The CDR3 nucleotides read TGCAGCGGGGTTAGGGGGGCGGGAGACGAGCAGTACTTC. This encodes CSGVRGAGDEQYF.

The chain employs TRBV6-5 and TRBJ1-1; D is unclear. V dropped 0 bases and J dropped 4 bases, with 6 bases sitting between them. The CDR3 extends over 13 amino acids. Germline loops: CDR1 MNHEY, CDR2 SVGAGI. The CDR3 DNA follows: TGTGCCAGCAGTTACTCGAGGAGCACTGAAGCTTTCTTT. It yields the protein CASSYSRSTEAFF.

This clone was counted a single time. This sequence joins TRBV27 and TRBJ2-1; TRBD2 might be the D (6 bases). Germline-derived CDR1 and CDR2 are MNHEY and SMNVEV (reference sequence). Trimming pared 2 bases from V and 4 bases from J, leaving 15 bases between. The CDR3 totals 16 residues. The CDR3: CASSLKGAGYYNEQFF. Here the CDR3 DNA reads TGTGCCAGCAGTTTAAAAGGTGCGGGATATTACAATGAGCAGTTCTTC.

Comment on this clone: At one of its ends the junction is not consistent with the germline gene, which may arise from a read error. DNA of the CDR3: TGTGCCGGCAGTTACGGAGCGGACAGCTCCTACGAGCAGTACTTC. Its protein is CAGSYGADSSYEQYF. The chain joins TRBV6-5 to TRBJ2-7, with D perhaps matching TRBD1 (6 bases). CDR3 length: 15 amino acids. Germline V lookup: CDR1 MNHEY, CDR2 SVGAGI.

The V call is TRBV5-1, the J call TRBJ2-5, with 8 bases lining up with TRBD1. V was pared by 4 bases and J by 4 bases, with 6 bases of the junction left unmatched. CDR1 is SGHRS and CDR2 is YFSETQ in the germline V gene. The CDR3 consists of 14 residues. CDR3 DNA: TGCGCCAGCAGCGCCTCCGGGACAGGAGAGACCCAGTACTTC. The encoded protein is CASSASGTGETQYF.

The chain joins TRBV6-5 to TRBJ1-2; 10 nucleotides align to TRBD1. Germline lookup yields CDR1 MNHEY and CDR2 SVGAGI. There are 11 residues in the CDR3. CDR3 coding DNA: TGTTTAGACAGGGGGCATATGGGCTACACCTTC. Protein sequence: CLDRGHMGYTF.

The V gene is TRBV6-5, the J gene TRBJ1-5; perhaps TRBD1 as D (5 bases). V lost 5 bases and J 1 base, leaving 9 bases between the germline ends. Germline values: CDR1 MNHEY, CDR2 SVGAGI. This CDR3 is 14 amino acids long. The chain's CDR3 is CASSPGISNQPQHF. CDR3 sequence (DNA): TGTGCCAGCAGTCCAGGGATAAGCAATCAGCCCCAGCATTTT.

The chain joins TRBV5-6 to TRBJ2-5; 8 bases fit TRBD2. The CDR3 extends over 15 amino acids. The V gene's germline CDR1 is SGHDT and CDR2 YYEEEE. V shed 0 bases and J 4 bases; nucleotides not matched to a gene: 5. The CDR3 region is CASSLVAAGGETQYF. CDR3 coding DNA: TGTGCCAGCAGCTTGGTGGCGGCGGGAGGAGAGACCCAGTACTTC.

The rearrangement uses TRBV7-9 and TRBJ2-7, with 7 bases lining up with TRBD2. Germline lookup yields CDR1 SEHNR and CDR2 FQNEAQ (reference sequence). The J segment lost 2 bases and the V segment lost 1 base, leaving 5 bases of the junction unmatched. This CDR3 has 15 amino acids. Written as DNA, the CDR3 is TGTGCCAGCAGCTTAGATCGTCTAGCGGCCTACGAGCAGTACTTC. This encodes CASSLDRLAAYEQYF.

The CDR3 DNA reads TGCAGCGTTGGGGCCGCACTGGATCAGCCCCAGCATTTT. This sequence encodes CSVGAALDQPQHF. The chain uses TRBV29-1 and TRBJ1-5; D uncertain. CDR1 and CDR2 from the germline V gene are SQVTM and ANQGSEA. CDR3 length equals 13 residues. The V gene lost 4 bases and the J gene lost 5 bases, with 12 bases spanning the gap. The full variable domain, completed using reference TRBV29-1 and TRBJ1-5, is SAVISQKPSRDICQRGTSLTIQCQVDSQVTMMFWYRQQPGQSLTLIATANQGSEATYESGFVIDKFPISRPNLTFSTLTVSNMSPEDSSIYLCSVGAALDQPQHFGDGTRLSIL.